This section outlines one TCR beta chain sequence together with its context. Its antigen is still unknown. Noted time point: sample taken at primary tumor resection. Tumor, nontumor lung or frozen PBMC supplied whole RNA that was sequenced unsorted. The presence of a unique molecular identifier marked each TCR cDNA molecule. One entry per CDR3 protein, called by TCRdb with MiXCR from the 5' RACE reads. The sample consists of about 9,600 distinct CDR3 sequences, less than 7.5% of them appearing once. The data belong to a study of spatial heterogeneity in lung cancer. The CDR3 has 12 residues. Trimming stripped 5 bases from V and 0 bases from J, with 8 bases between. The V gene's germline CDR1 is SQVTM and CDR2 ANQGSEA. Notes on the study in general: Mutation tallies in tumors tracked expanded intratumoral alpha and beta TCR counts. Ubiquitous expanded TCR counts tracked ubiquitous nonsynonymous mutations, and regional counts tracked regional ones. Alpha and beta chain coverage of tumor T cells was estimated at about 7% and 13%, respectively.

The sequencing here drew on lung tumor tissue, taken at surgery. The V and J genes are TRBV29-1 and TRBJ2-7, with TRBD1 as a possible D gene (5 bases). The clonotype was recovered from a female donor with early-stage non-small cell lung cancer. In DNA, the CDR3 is TGCAGCGTTACAGGTCTCTCCTACGAGCAGTACTTC. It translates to CSVTGLSYEQYF.